One sample yielded the 27 T cell receptor beta chains listed below, sequenced in a study of blood T cells in healthy people across ages. Using a J-beta primer mix together with a sample-barcoded 5' primer, a second PCR was run for about 6 to 12 cycles. TCRdb passed the 5' RACE reads through MiXCR, listing each CDR3 protein once. The sample includes about 1.6 million distinct CDR3 sequences, 30% to 40% seen only once; the top ten take roughly 10%. Source material: blood. The receptors shown here come from a young woman in good health.

V and J are TRBV5-1 and TRBJ2-3; no definite D call. CDR3 size: 14 residues. Per germline, CDR1 SGHRS and CDR2 YFSETQ. Trimming stripped 4 bases from V and 6 bases from J, with 15 bases between. CDR3 DNA sequence: TGCGCCAGCAGCGGAGCCAACGGCCGGGATACGCAGTATTTT. As protein: CASSGANGRDTQYF.

This rearrangement joins TRBV11-2 to TRBJ1-6, with 8 bases identical to TRBD1. From germline, CDR1 is SGHAT and CDR2 FQNNGV. The CDR3 contains 15 residues. V dropped 1 base and J dropped 10; count of bases not matched to a gene: 6. CDR3 protein: CASSLGAGGGSPLHF. CDR3 DNA sequence: TGTGCCAGCAGCTTAGGGGCAGGGGGCGGCTCACCCCTCCACTTT.

This clonotype was picked up a small number of times. V is TRBV7-9 and J is TRBJ2-1, with 7 bases fitting TRBD2. V lost 1 base, J lost 1 base, and 10 bases stayed unmatched. Germline V lookup: CDR1 SEHNR, CDR2 FQNEAQ (reference sequence). The CDR3 has 18 residues. In nucleotides, the CDR3 is TGTGCCAGCAGCTTAGGTCAACTAGCGAAAAATTCCTACAATGAGCAGTTCTTC. Translation gives CASSLGQLAKNSYNEQFF.

The V call is TRBV4-1, the J call TRBJ2-1; TRBD2 matches at 10 bases. The CDR3 runs to 14 residues. Germline-derived CDR1 and CDR2 are MGHRA and YSYEKL. With 8 bases clipped from V and 3 bases from J, the junction kept 4 bases outside the gene matches. The CDR3 DNA sequence: TGCGCCAGCCAGCGGGAGGGGGGCTACAATGAGCAGTTCTTC. The encoded protein is CASQREGGYNEQFF.

The chain joins TRBV5-5 to TRBJ1-3, with D possibly matching TRBD1 (6 bases). The V end lost 4 bases, the J end lost 2 bases, and 13 bases lay between the germline ends. Germline loops: CDR1 SGHKS, CDR2 YYEKEE (reference sequence). The CDR3 is made up of 15 amino acids. CDR3 nucleotides: TGTGCCAGCAGCCCGGGACACCTGGCTGGAAACACCATATATTTT. Translated: CASSPGHLAGNTIYF.

The chain has TRBV27 and TRBJ2-7; TRBD2 might be the D (6 bases). In germline, CDR1 is MNHEY, CDR2 SMNVEV (reference sequence). The CDR3 covers 13 residues. V lost 0 bases and J lost 7, with 10 bases in between. CDR3 sequence reads: CASSLSKGREQYF. CDR3 DNA sequence: TGTGCCAGCAGTTTATCGAAGGGGAGGGAGCAGTACTTC.

This chain uses TRBV5-6 with TRBJ2-1, with D hard to call. With 0 bases removed from V and 6 bases from J, the gap between germline ends came to 10 bases. The CDR3 runs 14 residues. Germline-derived CDR1 and CDR2 are SGHDT and YYEEEE. This chain's CDR3 is CASSLDSHLNEQFF. Here the CDR3 DNA reads TGTGCCAGCAGCTTGGATTCACACCTCAATGAGCAGTTCTTC.

The rearrangement links TRBV4-1 to TRBJ2-2; 13 bases match TRBD2. V dropped 4 bases and J dropped 4; count of bases not matched to a gene: 3. The V gene's germline CDR1 is MGHRA and CDR2 YSYEKL. This CDR3 contains 16 residues. The CDR3 DNA follows: TGCGCCAGCAGCCGACTAGCGGGAGGAGGCACCGGGGAGCTGTTTTTT. Translating gives CASSRLAGGGTGELFF.

With respect to this clonotype: One base away lies a much larger clone, so this may be a sequencing read error. This rearrangement joins TRBV29-1 to TRBJ2-7; the D gene is possibly TRBD1 (6 bases). The CDR3 is 12 amino acids. Germline assignment: CDR1 SQVTM and CDR2 ANQGSEA. The CDR3 region is CGVEVDRIEQYF. In DNA form, the CDR3 reads TGCGGCGTTGAGGTTGACAGGATAGAGCAGTACTTC.

The chain carries TRBV7-8 and TRBJ2-3; 7 bases are shared with TRBD1. Germline V CDR1 and CDR2: SGHVS, FQNEAQ. With V trimmed by 5 bases and J by 2 bases, 7 bases remained unmatched. The CDR3 extends over 15 amino acids. CDR3 nucleotide sequence: TGTGCCAGCAGCCCGCGGACAGGTTACACAGATACGCAGTATTTT. It encodes CASSPRTGYTDTQYF.

This clonotype was observed a handful of times. The V gene is TRBV7-3, the J gene TRBJ2-5; D is perhaps TRBD2 (5 bases). CDR3 size: 15 residues. The V gene lost 1 base and the J gene lost 5 bases, with 14 bases spanning the gap. Germline values: CDR1 SGHTA, CDR2 FQGTGA. CDR3 sequence (DNA): TGTGCCAGCAGCTTAAACGGCCTAAGGGAGGAGACCCAGTACTTC. Translated, it gives CASSLNGLREETQYF.

This chain links TRBV5-1 with TRBJ2-7; TRBD2 matches 11 bases. The CDR3 consists of 14 residues. CDR1 and CDR2 from the germline V gene are SGHRS and YFSETQ. The V and J ends lost 4 bases and 5 bases, in that order; junction bases with no gene match: 5. Here the CDR3 DNA reads TGCGCCAGCAGCCCGGGACTAGCGGACCACGAGCAGTACTTC. It translates to CASSPGLADHEQYF.

This clonotype was counted a few times. The V call is TRBV27, the J call TRBJ1-2; TRBD1 is a possible D gene (5 bases). This CDR3 comprises 15 residues. Germline CDR1 is MNHEY and CDR2 is SMNVEV (reference sequence). V was pared by 0 bases and J by 7 bases, with 15 bases between. CDR3 loop: CASSLSSGDRTGYTF. DNA for the CDR3: TGTGCCAGCAGTTTATCTTCGGGGGACCGGACTGGCTACACCTTC.

The CDR3 region is CASTFTNRGISYGYTF. CDR3 bases: TGTGCCAGCACTTTCACCAACAGGGGGATCAGCTATGGCTACACCTTC. The chain carries TRBV6-6 and TRBJ1-2, with 8 bases fitting TRBD1. Looked up from germline, CDR1 is MNHNY and CDR2 is SVGAGI (reference sequence). The CDR3 runs to 16 residues. The trim removed 7 bases at V and 4 bases at J, leaving 14 bases unmatched.

V usage is TRBV20-1 and J usage is TRBJ2-7, with TRBD2 matching 8 bases. V shed 2 bases, J shed 0 bases, and the junction held 6 bases outside the gene matches. Germline loops: CDR1 DFQATT, CDR2 SNEGSKA (reference sequence). This CDR3 comprises 15 residues. CDR3 sequence reads: CSARLLAGSSYEQYF. CDR3 nucleotide sequence: TGCAGTGCTAGACTCTTAGCGGGGAGCTCCTACGAGCAGTACTTC.

This clonotype was seen a few times. V gene TRBV6-2 or TRBV6-3 combines with J gene TRBJ2-5, with D possibly matching TRBD1 (6 bases). The J call could be wrong; TRBJ2-7 is a better fit for the DNA end. The CDR3 sequence is 17 residues long. The germline gives CDR1 MNHEY, CDR2 SVGEGT. The CDR3 is CASSSYSIRVRGDEQYF. CDR3 coding DNA: TGTGCCAGCAGTTCCTACAGCATCCGGGTCAGGGGAGACGAGCAGTACTTC.

J is TRBJ2-7 and V is TRBV28; D call uncertain. The V gene's germline CDR1 is MDHEN and CDR2 SYDVKM. This CDR3 has 13 amino acids. V was pared by 3 bases and J by 5 bases, with 11 bases between. The CDR3 protein is CASSLSAYDEQYF. In nucleotides, the CDR3 is TGTGCCAGCAGTTTGTCTGCCTACGACGAGCAGTACTTC.

The chain employs TRBV7-9 and TRBJ2-3, with 9 positions matching TRBD2. CDR3 length: 17 amino acids. After removal of 6 bases from V and 4 bases from J, the junction contained 14 bases not matched to a gene. CDR1 and CDR2 from the germline V gene are SEHNR and FQNEAQ (reference sequence). CDR3 in DNA: TGTGCCAGCAGATCAAGGTCCGCGCGGGGGGGTCCAGATACGCAGTATTTT. Its protein is CASRSRSARGGPDTQYF.

V is TRBV4-2 and J is TRBJ2-3, with 8 bases that match TRBD2. V shed 4 bases, J shed 2 bases, and the junction held 8 bases outside the gene matches. Germline CDR1 and CDR2: LGHNA and YNFKEQ. The CDR3 runs 16 residues. The CDR3 coding sequence is TGTGCCAGCAGCCCGACACGGGGACTAGTCACAGATACGCAGTATTTT. Protein product: CASSPTRGLVTDTQYF.

In the case of this clonotype: One junction end disagrees with the germline gene, perhaps due to a read error. This rearrangement joins TRBV27 to TRBJ2-4; 10 bases are shared with TRBD1. This CDR3 has 14 amino acids. The germline gives CDR1 MNHEY, CDR2 SMNVEV (reference sequence). The CDR3 reads CAGRRTGGPNIQYF. In DNA form, the CDR3 reads TGTGCCGGCAGAAGGACAGGGGGACCAAACATTCAGTACTTC.

The genes are TRBV6-1 and TRBJ2-3, with 9 bases lining up with TRBD1. The germline gives CDR1 MNHNS, CDR2 SASEGT. The junction had 10 bases not matched to a gene; V was cut back by 7 bases and J by 14 bases. The CDR3 length is 12 residues. CDR3 DNA sequence: TGTGCCAGCACGTTAGGACAGGGGACTATGTATTTT. Translating gives CASTLGQGTMYF.

To note about this clonotype: A much larger clonotype is one base distant, so this may be a read error. V and J are TRBV28 and TRBJ1-5, with D possibly matching TRBD1 (6 bases). Germline lookup yields CDR1 MDHEN and CDR2 SYDVKM. This CDR3 region has 14 residues. CDR3 coding DNA: TGTGCCAACAGTTTAGACAGGACAGATCAGCCCCAGCATTTT. It codes for CANSLDRTDQPQHF.

This clonotype was seen a handful of times. The gene calls are TRBV3-1 and TRBJ2-7; 7 positions agree with TRBD2. This CDR3 spans 15 amino acids. The V gene's germline CDR1 is LGHDT and CDR2 YNNKEL (reference sequence). The V segment lost 4 bases and the J segment 3 bases; nucleotides outside the gene matches: 9. Here the CDR3 reads CASSPQATGGYEQYF. CDR3 bases: TGTGCCAGCAGCCCACAGGCAACGGGAGGCTACGAGCAGTACTTC.

This clonotype appeared a few times. The chain is built from TRBV28 and TRBJ2-3; D gene uncertain. V was clipped by 3 bases and J by 3 bases, with 13 bases between them. The CDR3 contains 15 residues. Germline values: CDR1 MDHEN, CDR2 SYDVKM. CDR3 residues: CASSLTPNPTDTQYF. CDR3 DNA sequence: TGTGCCAGCAGTTTGACACCCAATCCAACAGATACGCAGTATTTT.

The sample holds a few counts of this clonotype. The V and J genes are TRBV3-1 and TRBJ2-3, with a possible D match to TRBD2 (5 bases). The CDR3 spans 17 residues. Germline CDR1 reads LGHDT; CDR2 reads YNNKEL (reference sequence). Trimming removed 1 base from V and 0 bases from J, with 14 bases in between. In DNA, the CDR3 is TGTGCCAGCAGCCAAGGAGTGACGGGGTCTAGCACAGATACGCAGTATTTT. This gives the protein CASSQGVTGSSTDTQYF.

This clonotype was detected only once. This may stem from a read error, because a much larger clone lies one nucleotide away. V gene TRBV27 combines with J gene TRBJ2-7, with D perhaps matching TRBD1 (6 bases). Trimming stripped 6 bases from V and 2 bases from J, with 14 bases between. The CDR3 runs 14 residues. Looked up from germline, CDR1 is MNHEY and CDR2 is SMNVEV (reference sequence). The CDR3 DNA reads TGTGCCAGCAGGTCAGTCAGGGGTCCCTACGAGCAGTACTTC. This encodes CASRSVRGPYEQYF.

This clonotype occurred a few times. V usage is TRBV20-1 and J usage is TRBJ2-1, with 15 bases that match TRBD2. The germline gives CDR1 DFQATT, CDR2 SNEGSKA (reference sequence). V lost 5 bases and J lost 6; bases outside the gene matches: 8. The length of the CDR3 is 16 residues. The CDR3 region is CSAPGLAGGLGNEQFF. CDR3 coding DNA: TGCAGTGCTCCGGGACTAGCGGGAGGTCTAGGCAATGAGCAGTTCTTC.